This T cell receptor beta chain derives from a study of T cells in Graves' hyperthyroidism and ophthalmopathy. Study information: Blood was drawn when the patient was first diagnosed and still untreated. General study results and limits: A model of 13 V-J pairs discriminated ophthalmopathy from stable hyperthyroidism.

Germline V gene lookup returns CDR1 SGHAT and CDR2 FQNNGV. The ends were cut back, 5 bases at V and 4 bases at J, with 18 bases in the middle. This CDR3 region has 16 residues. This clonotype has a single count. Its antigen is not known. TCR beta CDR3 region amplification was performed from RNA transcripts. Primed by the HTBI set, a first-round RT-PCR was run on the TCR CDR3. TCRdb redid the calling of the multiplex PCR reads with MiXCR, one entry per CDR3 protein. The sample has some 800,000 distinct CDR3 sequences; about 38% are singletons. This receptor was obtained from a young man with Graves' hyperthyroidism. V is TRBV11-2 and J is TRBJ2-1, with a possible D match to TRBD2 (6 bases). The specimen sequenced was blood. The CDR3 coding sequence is TGTGCCAGCAGCCCACAATCTAGCCGGGAGTACAATGAGCAGTTCTTC. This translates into CASSPQSSREYNEQFF. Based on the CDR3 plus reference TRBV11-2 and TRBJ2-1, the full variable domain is EAGVAQSPRYKIIEKRQSVAFWCNPISGHATLYWYQQILGQGPKLLIQFQNNGVVDDSQLPKDRFSAERLKGVDSTLKIQPAKLEDSAVYLCASSPQSSREYNEQFFGPGTRLTVL.